The source of this T cell receptor beta chain is a study of T cells in localized non-small cell lung cancer. This clone has more than one count but fewer than ten. Data came from immunoSEQ multiplex PCR; TCRdb stores just in-frame clones and leaves some out. The data hold approximately 50,000 clones, with 70% to 90% observed a single time. This CDR3 region has 15 residues. Trimming left V 3 bases short and J 2 bases short, with 11 bases between. Germline-derived CDR1 and CDR2 are SGHTA and FQGTGA. The receptor was derived from a man between 40 and 69 years old with stage II lung adenocarcinoma. This chain connects TRBV7-3 to TRBJ2-1, with TRBD1 as a possible D gene (7 bases). The sample consisted of PBMCs, taken before any cancer treatment. The CDR3 sequence is CASSFQGGPYNEQFF. The DNA for the CDR3 is TGTGCCAGCAGCTTCCAGGGGGGCCCCTACAATGAGCAGTTCTTC.